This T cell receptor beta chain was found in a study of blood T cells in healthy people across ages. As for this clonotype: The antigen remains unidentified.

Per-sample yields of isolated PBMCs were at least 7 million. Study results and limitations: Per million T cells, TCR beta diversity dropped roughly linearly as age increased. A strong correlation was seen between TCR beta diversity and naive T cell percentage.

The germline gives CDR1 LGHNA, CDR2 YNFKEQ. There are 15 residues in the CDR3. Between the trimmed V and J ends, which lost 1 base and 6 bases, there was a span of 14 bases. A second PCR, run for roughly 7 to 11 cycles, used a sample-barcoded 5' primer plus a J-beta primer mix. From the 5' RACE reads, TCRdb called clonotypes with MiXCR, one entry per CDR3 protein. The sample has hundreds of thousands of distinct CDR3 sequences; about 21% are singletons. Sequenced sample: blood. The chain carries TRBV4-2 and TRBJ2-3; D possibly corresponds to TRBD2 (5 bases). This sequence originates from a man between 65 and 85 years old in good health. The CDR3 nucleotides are TGTGCCAGCAGCCAAGTGGGGTTGGGAGAGGATACGCAGTATTTT. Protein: CASSQVGLGEDTQYF.